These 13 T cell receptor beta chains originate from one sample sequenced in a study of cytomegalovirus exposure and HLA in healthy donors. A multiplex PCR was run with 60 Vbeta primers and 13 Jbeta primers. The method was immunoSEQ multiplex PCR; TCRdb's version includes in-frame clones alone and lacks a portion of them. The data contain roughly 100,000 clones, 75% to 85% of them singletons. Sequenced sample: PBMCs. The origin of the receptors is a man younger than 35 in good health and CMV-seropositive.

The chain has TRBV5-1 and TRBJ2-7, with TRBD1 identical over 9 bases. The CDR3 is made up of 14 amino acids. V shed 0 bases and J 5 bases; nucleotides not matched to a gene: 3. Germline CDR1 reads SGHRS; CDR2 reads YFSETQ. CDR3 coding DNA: TGCGCCAGCAGCTTGGGGGGACAGGGCAACGAGCAGTACTTC. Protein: CASSLGGQGNEQYF.

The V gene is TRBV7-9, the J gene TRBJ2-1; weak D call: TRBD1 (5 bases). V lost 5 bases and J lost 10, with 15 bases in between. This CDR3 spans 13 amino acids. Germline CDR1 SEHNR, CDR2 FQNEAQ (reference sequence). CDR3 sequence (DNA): TGTGCCAGCAGCCCCGAAGGGGTTACCGAGCAGTTCTTC. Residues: CASSPEGVTEQFF.

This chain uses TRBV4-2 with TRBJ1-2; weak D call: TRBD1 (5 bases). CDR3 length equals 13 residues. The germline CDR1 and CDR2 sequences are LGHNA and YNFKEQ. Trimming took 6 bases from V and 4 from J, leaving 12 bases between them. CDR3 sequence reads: CASSPDRFYGYTF. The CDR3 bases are TGTGCCAGCAGTCCAGACAGATTCTATGGCTACACCTTC.

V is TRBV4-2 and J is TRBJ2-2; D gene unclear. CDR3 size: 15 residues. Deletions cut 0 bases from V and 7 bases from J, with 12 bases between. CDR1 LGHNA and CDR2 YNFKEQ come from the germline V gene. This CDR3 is CASSQDRFSRGELFF. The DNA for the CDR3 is TGTGCCAGCAGCCAAGACAGGTTCTCTCGCGGGGAGCTGTTTTTT.

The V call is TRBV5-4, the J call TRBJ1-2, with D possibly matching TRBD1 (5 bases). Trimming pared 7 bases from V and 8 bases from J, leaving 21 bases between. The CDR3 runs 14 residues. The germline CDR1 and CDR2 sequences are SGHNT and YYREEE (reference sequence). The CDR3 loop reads CASPSLTAERGYTF. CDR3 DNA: TGTGCCAGCCCCTCCCTGACAGCCGAAAGGGGCTACACCTTC. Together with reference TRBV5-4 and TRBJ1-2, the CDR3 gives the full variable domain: ETGVTQSPTHLIKTRGQQVTLRCSSQSGHNTVSWYQQALGQGPQFIFQYYREEENGRGNFPPRFSGLQFPNYSSELNVNALELDDSALYLCASPSLTAERGYTFGSGTRLTVV.

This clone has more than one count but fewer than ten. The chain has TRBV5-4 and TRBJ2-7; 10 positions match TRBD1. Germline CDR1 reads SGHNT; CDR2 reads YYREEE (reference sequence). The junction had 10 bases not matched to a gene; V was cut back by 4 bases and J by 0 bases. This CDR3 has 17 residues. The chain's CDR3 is CASSTTLTGGFSYEQYF. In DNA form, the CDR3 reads TGTGCCAGCAGCACCACTTTGACAGGGGGCTTCTCCTACGAGCAGTACTTC.

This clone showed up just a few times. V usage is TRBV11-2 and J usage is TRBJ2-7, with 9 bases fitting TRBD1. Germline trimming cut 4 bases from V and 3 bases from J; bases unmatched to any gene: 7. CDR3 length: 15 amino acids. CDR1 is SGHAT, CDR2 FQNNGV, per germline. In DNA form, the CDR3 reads TGTGCCAGCAGCTCACAGGGGGCGAAGTACTACGAGCAGTACTTC. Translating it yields CASSSQGAKYYEQYF.

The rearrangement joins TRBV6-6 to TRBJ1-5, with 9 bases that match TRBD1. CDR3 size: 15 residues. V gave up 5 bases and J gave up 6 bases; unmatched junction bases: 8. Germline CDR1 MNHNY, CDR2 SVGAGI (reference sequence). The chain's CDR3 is CASSPGTGTTQPQHF. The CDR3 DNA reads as TGTGCCAGCAGTCCCGGGACAGGGACTACTCAGCCCCAGCATTTT.

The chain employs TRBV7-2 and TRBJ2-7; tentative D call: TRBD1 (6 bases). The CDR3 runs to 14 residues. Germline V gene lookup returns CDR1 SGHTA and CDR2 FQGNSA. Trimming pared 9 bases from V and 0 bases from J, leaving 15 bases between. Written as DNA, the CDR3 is TGTGCCAGTACGGGGACATCCGGCTCCTACGAGCAGTACTTC. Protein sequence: CASTGTSGSYEQYF.

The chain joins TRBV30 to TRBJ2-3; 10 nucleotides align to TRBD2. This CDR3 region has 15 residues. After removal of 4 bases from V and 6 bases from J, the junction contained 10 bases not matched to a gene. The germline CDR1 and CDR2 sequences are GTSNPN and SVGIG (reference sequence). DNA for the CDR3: TGTGCCTGGACCATTAGCGGGGGGACCGCCGATACGCAGTATTTT. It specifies CAWTISGGTADTQYF. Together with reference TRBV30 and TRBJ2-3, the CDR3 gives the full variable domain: SQTIHQWPATLVQPVGSPLSLECTVEGTSNPNLYWYRQAAGRGLQLLFYSVGIGQISSEVPQNLSASRPQDRQFILSSKKLLLSDSGFYLCAWTISGGTADTQYFGPGTRLTVL.

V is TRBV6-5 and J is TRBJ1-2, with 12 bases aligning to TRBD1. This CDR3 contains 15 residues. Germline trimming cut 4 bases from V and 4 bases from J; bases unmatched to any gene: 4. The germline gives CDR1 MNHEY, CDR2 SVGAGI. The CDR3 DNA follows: TGTGCCAGCAGTTGGGGACAGGGGGCTTTCTATGGCTACACCTTC. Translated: CASSWGQGAFYGYTF.

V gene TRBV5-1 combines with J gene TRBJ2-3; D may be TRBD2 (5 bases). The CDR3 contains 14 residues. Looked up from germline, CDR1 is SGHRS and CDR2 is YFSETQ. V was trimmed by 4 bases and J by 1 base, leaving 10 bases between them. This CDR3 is CASSAEDGTDTQYF. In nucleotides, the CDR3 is TGCGCCAGCAGCGCGGAGGACGGCACAGATACGCAGTATTTT.

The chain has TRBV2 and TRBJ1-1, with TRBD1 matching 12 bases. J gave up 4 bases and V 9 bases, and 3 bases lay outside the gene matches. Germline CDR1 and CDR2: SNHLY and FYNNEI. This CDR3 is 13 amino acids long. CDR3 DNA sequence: TGTGCCAGGGGACAGGGGGCGCGCACTGAAGCTTTCTTT. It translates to CARGQGARTEAFF.